The rows below give T cell receptor beta chains drawn from one sample of a study of Ad26.COV2.S vaccination and SARS-CoV-2 variants. The table came from immunoSEQ multiplex PCR; TCRdb's copy has only in-frame clones and leaves some out. The sample records 440,000 or so clones, roughly nine tenths being singletons. Specimen: peripheral blood, collected in a trial of Ad26.COV2.S vaccine versus placebo. The receptors here all came from a person between 18 and 60 years old who received the Ad26.COV2.S COVID-19 vaccine or a placebo. Each CDR3 is given with its conserved first and last residue. Each record gives: D gene, clone size, J gene, V gene, CDR3 DNA, CDR3 protein. A D gene is named only where the DNA matches it firmly. For some rows the clone size is stated as once, few or many, or as a class when expanded; others skip it.

>.|few|TRBJ2-7|TRBV28
TGTGCCAGCAGTTTAGAGGTAGGAGGGCAGTACTTC
CASSLEVGGQYF
>TRBD2|.|TRBJ2-3|TRBV10-2
TGCGCCAGCAAACCTAGCGGGGAAGGAGATACGCAGTATTTT
CASKPSGEGDTQYF
>.|.|TRBJ2-3|TRBV11-2
TGTGCCAGCAGCTTAGGGGCCGGGACTAGCACAGATACGCAGTATTTT
CASSLGAGTSTDTQYF
>.|.|TRBJ2-1|TRBV6-5
TGTGCCAGCTCAGGGGTTAGCTCCTACAATGAGCAGTTCTTC
CASSGVSSYNEQFF
>.|once|TRBJ2-7|TRBV28
TGTGCCAGCAGTTTCGTTAACTACGAGCAGTACTTC
CASSFVNYEQYF
>.|.|TRBJ2-3|TRBV30
TGTGCCTGGAGTTGGGGGAGTGGGATAGATACGCAGTATTTT
CAWSWGSGIDTQYF
>.|.|TRBJ2-5|TRBV15
TGTGCCACCAGCAGAGATCTAGGGAGTGGAGAGACCCAGTACTTC
CATSRDLGSGETQYF
>.|.|TRBJ1-2|TRBV28
TGTGCCAGCAGGGCCCTACCCAACTATGGCTACACCTTC
CASRALPNYGYTF
>.|.|TRBJ1-5|TRBV3-1/TRBV3-2
TGTGCCAGCAGCCTTTATCAGGGTCAGCCCCAGCATTTT
CASSLYQGQPQHF
>TRBD2|.|TRBJ2-5|TRBV3-1/TRBV3-2
TGTGCCAGCAGCCAAGTTAGGGGCGGGGGGGAGACCCAGTACTTC
CASSQVRGGGETQYF
>TRBD2|.|TRBJ2-2|TRBV2
TGTGCCAGCAGTGACCTGGGAGGGTGGTCCGGGGAGCTGTTTTTT
CASSDLGGWSGELFF
>TRBD1|.|TRBJ2-3|TRBV6-5
TGTGCCAGCAGTCCAAGACAGGGTGCAGATACGCAGTATTTT
CASSPRQGADTQYF